Sequencing of this T cell receptor beta chain was carried out in a study of cytomegalovirus exposure and HLA in healthy donors. The CDR3 has 12 residues. In germline, CDR1 is SEHNR, CDR2 FQNEAQ (reference sequence). Turning to this clone: Its matching antigen is unknown. Compared with germline, one end of the junction differs, possibly owing to a read error.

PCR was performed using 60 Vbeta and 13 Jbeta primers. Produced via immunoSEQ multiplex PCR; TCRdb's table is partial and in-frame only. The table shows approximately 200,000 clones, with 70% to 90% occurring only once. General observations from the study: A later analysis associated approximately 17,000 TCR beta sequences with HLA alleles at a 0.05 false discovery rate. A few chains tied to CMV proved CMV antigen-specific in vitro. Most subjects' HLA-A and HLA-B alleles were reportedly predicted from TCR beta sequences. The study listed approximately 160 cytomegalovirus-associated TCR beta chains.

This TCR came from a woman aged 50 to 60 in good health and CMV-seronegative. The J gene is TRBJ2-1, the V gene TRBV7-9; possibly TRBD2 for D (5 bases). The source material was PBMCs. The CDR3 DNA follows: TGTTCCAGCAGCTCTTTACTAGATGAGCAGTTCTTC. Protein sequence: CSSSSLLDEQFF.